This T cell receptor beta chain was retrieved from a study of shared clonotypes between healthy human individuals. Whole-study findings and limits: Clonotypes that were shared across a handful of donors made up roughly 5% of naive CD4 clonotypes.

As concerns this clone: Its cognate antigen is unknown.

Generated by immunoSEQ multiplex PCR, the TCRdb table keeps only in-frame clones and is missing some. Among 950,000 to 1,100,000 clones, about 75% were seen once, and the ten largest hold approximately 1.3%. Per germline, CDR1 SGHRS and CDR2 YFSETQ. The J segment lost 5 bases and the V segment lost 6 bases, leaving 6 bases of the junction unmatched. CDR3 length: 14 residues. This sequence originates from a young man in good health. The chain has TRBV5-1 and TRBJ1-4, with 8 positions matching TRBD1. The source material was memory CD4+ T cells sorted from blood. Subset reported: CD45RA-negative fraction. CDR3 sequence: CASTKDRVNEKLFF. CDR3 nucleotide sequence: TGCGCCAGCACCAAGGACAGGGTGAATGAAAAACTGTTTTTT.